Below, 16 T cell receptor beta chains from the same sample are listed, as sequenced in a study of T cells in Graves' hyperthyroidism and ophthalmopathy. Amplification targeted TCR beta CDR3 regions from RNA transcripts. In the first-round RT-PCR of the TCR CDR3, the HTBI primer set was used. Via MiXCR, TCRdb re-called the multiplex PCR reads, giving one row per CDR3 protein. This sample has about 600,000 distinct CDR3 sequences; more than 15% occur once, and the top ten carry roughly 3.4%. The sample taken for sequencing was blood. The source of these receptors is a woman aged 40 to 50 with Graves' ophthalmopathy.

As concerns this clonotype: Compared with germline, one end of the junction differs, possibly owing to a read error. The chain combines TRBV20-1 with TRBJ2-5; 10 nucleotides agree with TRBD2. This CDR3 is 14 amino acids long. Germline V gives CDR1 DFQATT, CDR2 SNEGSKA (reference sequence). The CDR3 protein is CSAKPGLASETQCF. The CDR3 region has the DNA TGCAGTGCTAAACCGGGACTAGCGTCAGAGACCCAGTGCTTC.

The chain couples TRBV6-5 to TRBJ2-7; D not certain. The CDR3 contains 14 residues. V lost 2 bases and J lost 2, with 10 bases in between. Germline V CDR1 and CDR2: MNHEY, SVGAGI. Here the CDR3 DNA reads TGTGCCAGCAGTTACGCCGGGCCTACCTACGAGCAGTACTTC. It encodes CASSYAGPTYEQYF.

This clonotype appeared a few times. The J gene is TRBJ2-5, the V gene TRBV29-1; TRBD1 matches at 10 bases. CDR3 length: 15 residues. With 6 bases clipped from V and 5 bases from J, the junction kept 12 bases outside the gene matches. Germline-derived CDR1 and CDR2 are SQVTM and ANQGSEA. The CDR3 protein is CSVTPGTGVRETQYF. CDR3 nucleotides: TGCAGCGTCACCCCCGGGACAGGGGTACGGGAGACCCAGTACTTC.

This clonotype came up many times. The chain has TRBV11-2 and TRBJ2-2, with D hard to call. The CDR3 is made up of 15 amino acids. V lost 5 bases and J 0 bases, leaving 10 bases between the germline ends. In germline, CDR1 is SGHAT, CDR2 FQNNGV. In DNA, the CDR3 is TGTGCCAGCAGCCGCAACACCGCGAACACCGGGGAGCTGTTTTTT. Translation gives CASSRNTANTGELFF.

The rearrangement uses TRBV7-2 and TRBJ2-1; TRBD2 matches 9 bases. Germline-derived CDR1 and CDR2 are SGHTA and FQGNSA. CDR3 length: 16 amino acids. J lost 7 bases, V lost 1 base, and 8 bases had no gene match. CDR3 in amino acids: CASSLEGAGGYNEQFF. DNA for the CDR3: TGTGCCAGCAGCTTAGAAGGAGCGGGAGGATATAATGAGCAGTTCTTC. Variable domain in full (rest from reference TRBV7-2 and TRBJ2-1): GAGVSQSPSNKVTEKGKDVELRCDPISGHTALYWYRQSLGQGLEFLIYFQGNSAPDKSGLPSDRFSAERTGGSVSTLTIQRTQQEDSAVYLCASSLEGAGGYNEQFFGPGTRLTVL.

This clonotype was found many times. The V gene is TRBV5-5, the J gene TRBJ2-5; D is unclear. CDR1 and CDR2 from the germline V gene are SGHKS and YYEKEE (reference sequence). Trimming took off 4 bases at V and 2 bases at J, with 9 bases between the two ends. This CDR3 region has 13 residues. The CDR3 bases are TGTGCCAGCAGCCCCGTGGGGCAAGAGACCCAGTACTTC. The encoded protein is CASSPVGQETQYF. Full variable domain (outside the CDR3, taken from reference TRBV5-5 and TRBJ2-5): DAGVTQSPTHLIKTRGQQVTLRCSPISGHKSVSWYQQVLGQGPQFIFQYYEKEERGRGNFPDRFSARQFPNYSSELNVNALLLGDSALYLCASSPVGQETQYFGPGTRLLVL.

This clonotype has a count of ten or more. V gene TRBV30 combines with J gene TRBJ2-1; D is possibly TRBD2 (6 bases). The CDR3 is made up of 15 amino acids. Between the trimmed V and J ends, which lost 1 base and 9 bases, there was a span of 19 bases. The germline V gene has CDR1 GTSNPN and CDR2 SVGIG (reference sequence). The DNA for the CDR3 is TGTGCCTGGAGTGGTGGGGGGATGGGGGGTGGTGAGCAGTTCTTC. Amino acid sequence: CAWSGGGMGGGEQFF.

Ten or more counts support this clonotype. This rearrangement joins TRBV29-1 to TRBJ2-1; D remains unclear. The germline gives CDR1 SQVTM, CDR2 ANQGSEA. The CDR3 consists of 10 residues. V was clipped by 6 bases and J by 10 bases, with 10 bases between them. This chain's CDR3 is CSVLELEQFF. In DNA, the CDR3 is TGCAGCGTCCTAGAACTAGAGCAGTTCTTC.

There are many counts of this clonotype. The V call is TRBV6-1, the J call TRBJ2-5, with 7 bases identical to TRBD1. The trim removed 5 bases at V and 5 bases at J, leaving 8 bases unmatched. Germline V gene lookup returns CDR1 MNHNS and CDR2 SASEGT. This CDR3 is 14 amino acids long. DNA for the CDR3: TGTGCCAGCAGTACCACGACAGGGCGGGAGACCCAGTACTTC. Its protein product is CASSTTTGRETQYF.

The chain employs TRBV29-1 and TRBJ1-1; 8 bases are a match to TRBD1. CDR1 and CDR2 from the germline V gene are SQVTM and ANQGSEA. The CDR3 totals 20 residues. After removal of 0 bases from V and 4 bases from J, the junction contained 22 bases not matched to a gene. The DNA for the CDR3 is TGCAGCGTTGAAGATCCGAGACAATTCTGCGACAGGGGCAAGAGCACTGAAGCTTTCTTT. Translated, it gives CSVEDPRQFCDRGKSTEAFF.

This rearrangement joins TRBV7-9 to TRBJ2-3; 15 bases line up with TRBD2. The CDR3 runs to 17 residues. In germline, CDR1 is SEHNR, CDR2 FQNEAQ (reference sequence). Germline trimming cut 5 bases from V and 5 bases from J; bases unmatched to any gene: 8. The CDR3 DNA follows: TGTGCCAGCAGCAAATGGACTAGCGGGGGGGGCAGAGATACGCAGTATTTT. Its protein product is CASSKWTSGGGRDTQYF.

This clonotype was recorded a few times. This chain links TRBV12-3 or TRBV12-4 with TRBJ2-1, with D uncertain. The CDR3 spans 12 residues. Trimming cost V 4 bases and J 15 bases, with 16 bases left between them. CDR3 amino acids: CASSWTRYGPFF. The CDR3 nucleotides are TGTGCCAGCAGTTGGACCCGGTATGGGCCGTTCTTC.

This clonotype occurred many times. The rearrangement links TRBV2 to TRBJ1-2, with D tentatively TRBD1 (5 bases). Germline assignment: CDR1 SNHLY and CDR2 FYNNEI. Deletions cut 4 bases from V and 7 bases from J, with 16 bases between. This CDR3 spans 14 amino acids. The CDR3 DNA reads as TGTGCCAGCAGTGTCCGCCAGGGAGATGGTGGCTACACCTTC. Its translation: CASSVRQGDGGYTF.

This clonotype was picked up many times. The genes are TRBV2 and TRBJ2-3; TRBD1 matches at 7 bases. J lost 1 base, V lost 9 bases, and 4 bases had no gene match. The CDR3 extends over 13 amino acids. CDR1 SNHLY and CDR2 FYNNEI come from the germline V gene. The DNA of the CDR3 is TGTGCCAGTAAGAGGGGGCGCACAGATACGCAGTATTTT. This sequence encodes CASKRGRTDTQYF.

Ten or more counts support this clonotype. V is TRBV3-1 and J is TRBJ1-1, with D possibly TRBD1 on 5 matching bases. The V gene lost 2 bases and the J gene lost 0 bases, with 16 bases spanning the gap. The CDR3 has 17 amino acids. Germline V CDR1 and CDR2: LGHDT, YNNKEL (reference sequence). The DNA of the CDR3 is TGTGCCAGCAGCCAAAGTCGTATAGGGACCGTGAACACTGAAGCTTTCTTT. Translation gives CASSQSRIGTVNTEAFF.

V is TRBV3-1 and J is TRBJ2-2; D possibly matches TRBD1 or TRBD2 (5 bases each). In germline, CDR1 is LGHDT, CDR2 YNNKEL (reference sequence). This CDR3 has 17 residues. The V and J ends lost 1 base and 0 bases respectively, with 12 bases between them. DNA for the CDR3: TGTGCCAGCAGCCAAGTGGGGGAAGTCTCGAACACCGGGGAGCTGTTTTTT. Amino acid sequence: CASSQVGEVSNTGELFF.